This T cell receptor (beta chain) was obtained from a study of T cells in Graves' hyperthyroidism and ophthalmopathy. This clonotype showed up many times. What it binds is not known. Researchers amplified the TCR beta CDR3 regions from RNA transcripts. During a first-round RT-PCR of the TCR CDR3, the HTBI primer set was used. TCRdb re-analysed the multiplex PCR reads in MiXCR, keeping a single row per CDR3 protein. The sample shows hundreds of thousands of distinct CDR3 sequences, 38% of them seen only once. CDR3 length: 13 amino acids. Germline assignment: CDR1 SQVTM and CDR2 ANQGSEA. V lost 0 bases to trimming and J lost 10 bases; unmatched junction nucleotides: 4. Findings and limits, study-wide: A model of 13 V-J features distinguished ophthalmopathy from stable hyperthyroidism.

Graves' hyperthyroidism was deemed stable given no ophthalmopathy progression within 18 months. Patients having uncontrolled infection, another autoimmune disease, pregnancy or lactation were not included. From roughly 10 ml of fresh peripheral blood, PBMCs were isolated. The sample taken for sequencing was blood. The TCR sequence derives from a young man with Graves' hyperthyroidism. The chain recombines TRBV29-1 with TRBJ1-1, with 11 bases aligning to TRBD1. The CDR3 sequence: CSVEDLGTGGAFF. The CDR3 DNA is TGCAGCGTTGAAGATCTCGGGACAGGGGGAGCTTTCTTT.